This T cell receptor (beta chain) appears in the sequencing data of a study of T cell changes during pregnancy in multiple sclerosis (dated by TCRdb to 2018 to 2020). The study in broad terms: In women with multiple sclerosis, the researchers looked at how the T cell repertoire shifted as pregnancy progressed.

Relative to germline, V is 3 bases shorter and J is 4 bases shorter, with 9 bases between their ends. There are 13 amino acids in the CDR3, from cysteine to phenylalanine inclusive. The kept DNA is CDR3 alone, 39 bases in frame from the first base. CDR1 and CDR2 are drawn from the germline V gene (reference sequence): SEHNR, FQNEAQ. The receptor library was made with the immunoSEQ multiplex PCR assay. The source is immuneACCESS, and TCRdb retained only in-frame sequences with V and J called. Part of the clones is not carried over; for the studies checked, unresolved V genes explain less than half of this, and the remainder is unexplained. This sample has 35,000 to 50,000 clones in its table, and 75% to 95% of those were observed once. Together, the top ten hold almost 2% of the sample. As to this clone: The specificity of this receptor is unknown. Base qualities were left out, and no much larger clone turns up one base away.

The sample was CD4+ T cells from peripheral blood mononuclear cells, taken after pregnancy. This TCR came from a female donor in good health, enrolled as a control in a pregnancy study. The chain is encoded by TRBV7-9 joined to TRBJ1-2; the D gene is possibly TRBD1, with 5 bases matching. The nucleotide sequence reads TGTGCCAGCAGCTTGTGGGGCGGCTATGGCTACACCTTC. Its protein reads: CASSLWGGYGYTF.